The rows below give T cell receptor beta chains drawn from one sample of a study of regulatory T cells in long-lasting Graves disease. Using its own MiXCR run on the multiplex PCR reads, TCRdb lists one record per CDR3 protein. This sample has about half a million distinct CDR3 sequences, with 20% to 25% found just once. The starting material was peripheral blood mononuclear cells (PBMCs), obtained when the disease was refractory, from a patient treated with antithyroid drugs. Source of these receptors: a female donor with Graves disease. The CDR3 runs from the conserved cysteine through the conserved F or W. A D gene is named only where the DNA matches it firmly. Expanded clones get a size class; other rows say once, few or many, or leave the size out.

j_gene: TRBJ1-5; v_gene: TRBV28; abundance: many; d_gene: .; CDR3aa: CASNPPGGETLRQPQHF; CDR3nt: TGTGCCAGCAACCCGCCCGGGGGAGAGACCCTCCGGCAGCCCCAGCATTTT
j_gene: TRBJ2-2; v_gene: TRBV30; abundance: .; d_gene: .; CDR3aa: CARDQGGGAGELFF; CDR3nt: TGTGCCCGGGATCAGGGGGGAGGCGCCGGGGAGCTGTTTTTT
j_gene: TRBJ2-7; v_gene: TRBV7-2; abundance: many; d_gene: .; CDR3aa: CASSLVTERNPYEQYF; CDR3nt: TGTGCCAGCAGCTTAGTAACAGAGCGGAACCCCTACGAGCAGTACTTC
j_gene: TRBJ1-5; v_gene: TRBV19; abundance: few; d_gene: .; CDR3aa: CASTEGDFSQPQHF; CDR3nt: TGTGCCAGTACGGAAGGGGATTTCAGTCAGCCCCAGCATTTT
j_gene: TRBJ2-7; v_gene: TRBV30; abundance: few; d_gene: .; CDR3aa: CAWSVGGNEQYF; CDR3nt: TGTGCCTGGAGTGTAGGGGGGAACGAGCAGTACTTC
j_gene: TRBJ1-1; v_gene: TRBV19; abundance: many; d_gene: .; CDR3aa: CASSPTDNTEAFF; CDR3nt: TGTGCCAGTAGCCCTACAGATAACACTGAAGCTTTCTTT
j_gene: TRBJ1-5; v_gene: TRBV7-2; abundance: few; d_gene: .; CDR3aa: CASSLEISRTPQHF; CDR3nt: TGTGCCAGCAGCTTAGAGATCTCGCGTACGCCCCAGCATTTT
j_gene: TRBJ1-5; v_gene: TRBV19; abundance: few; d_gene: .; CDR3aa: CASSIGGNNQPQHF; CDR3nt: TGTGCCAGTAGTATAGGGGGGAACAATCAGCCCCAGCATTTT
j_gene: TRBJ1-2; v_gene: TRBV12-3/TRBV12-4; abundance: many; d_gene: .; CDR3aa: CASSPRRGGYGYTF; CDR3nt: TGTGCCAGCAGTCCTCGACGGGGTGGGTATGGCTACACCTTC
j_gene: TRBJ2-2; v_gene: TRBV27; abundance: .; d_gene: .; CDR3aa: CASSSDTTVWELFF; CDR3nt: TGTGCCAGCAGTTCGGACACCACGGTCTGGGAGCTGTTTTTT
j_gene: TRBJ2-2; v_gene: TRBV29-1; abundance: .; d_gene: .; CDR3aa: CSVEFTNTGELFF; CDR3nt: TGCAGCGTTGAATTCACCAACACCGGGGAGCTGTTTTTT